These 3 T cell receptor beta chains were sequenced from one sample in a study of human T cells and chemical hapten exposure. MiXCR was run by TCRdb on the RACE reads, yielding one entry per CDR3 protein. The profile shows over 30,000 distinct CDR3 sequences, 7.5% to 8% of them singletons. Indicated time point: pre-sensitization, week 0. Treatment in this sample: therapeutic diphenylcyclopropenone sensitization with weekly scalp DPC. The sample here was whole blood, taken in connection with sensitization to the hapten diphenylcyclopropenone (DPC). The receptors come from a woman in her fifties or sixties with alopecia areata. Some clones in this sample may be carry-over from other donors' samples.

Comments on this clonotype: An end of the junction does not agree with germline; a read error may underlie this. V usage is TRBV5-4 and J usage is TRBJ1-4; D gene unclear. The CDR3 length is 15 residues. Germline V lookup: CDR1 SGHNT, CDR2 YYREEE (reference sequence). CDR3 amino acids: CTSRLGGTTNEKLFF. CDR3 DNA: TGTACCAGCAGATTGGGCGGCACAACTAATGAAAAACTGTTTTTT.

This clonotype was detected ten times or more. The CDR3 bases are TGTGCCAGCAGTTTATCGGATCAAGGTGGGACTGAAGCTTTCTTT. This gives the protein CASSLSDQGGTEAFF. This chain links TRBV27 with TRBJ1-1, with D unclear. V was clipped by 0 bases and J by 5 bases, with 13 bases between them. The CDR3 is 15 residues long. Per germline, CDR1 MNHEY and CDR2 SMNVEV (reference sequence).

As to this clonotype: A read error is possible here, since a much larger clone lies one base away. The genes are TRBV19 and TRBJ1-5, with a tentative D call TRBD1 (5 bases). Germline V lookup: CDR1 LNHDA, CDR2 SQIVND (reference sequence). This CDR3 has 16 amino acids. The CDR3 region is CASSEGYGGWNQTQHF. In DNA, the CDR3 is TGTGCCAGTAGCGAAGGCTATGGGGGGTGGAATCAGACCCAGCATTTT.